This TCR beta chain was documented in a study of cytomegalovirus exposure and HLA in healthy donors. General study results and limits: Reportedly, a later analysis found an Asian-associated ancestry cluster had fewer N-insertions than the roughly 700-donor mean. Being productive about 90% or about 30% of the time was typical of most TCR beta V segments in an earlier analysis. Researchers reportedly found TCR beta sequences accurately predicted most subjects' HLA-A and HLA-B alleles. Presence/absence comparisons presumed near-even sequencing depth among donors.

Primers for the PCR totalled 60 Vbeta and 13 Jbeta. The protocol was immunoSEQ multiplex PCR, while the TCRdb copy is restricted to in-frame clones and leaves out a portion. The sample records some 120,000 clones, approximately 15% being singletons. Regarding this clone: The antigen remains unidentified. At one end the junction does not follow the germline gene, possibly because of a read error. Different DNA sequences within this sample yield the same CDR3.

Germline V gene lookup returns CDR1 MNHNS and CDR2 SASEGT. This CDR3 is built from 12 residues. Material: PBMCs. The origin of this receptor is a woman between 18 and 29 years old in good health and CMV-seronegative. The chain couples TRBV6-1 to TRBJ1-1, with 8 nucleotides matching TRBD1. CDR3 in amino acids: CASSVQGGEAFF. CDR3 DNA sequence: TGTGCAAGCAGTGTACAGGGGGGGGAAGCTTTCTTT.